The 15 T cell receptor beta chains listed next were all sequenced from one sample in a study of T cell changes during pregnancy in multiple sclerosis. Some clones are missing from TCRdb's copy, which holds only in-frame ones; the method was immunoSEQ multiplex PCR. The sample lists some 59,000 clones, roughly 93% occurring once. This material consisted of peripheral blood, taken in the second trimester of pregnancy. All receptors come from a female donor with multiple sclerosis, enrolled in a pregnancy study.

The chain joins TRBV10-3 to TRBJ1-2; 8 positions agree with TRBD1. The CDR3 is made up of 15 amino acids. Trimming removed 1 base from V and 8 bases from J; junction bases left unmatched: 9. The germline gives CDR1 ENHRY, CDR2 SYGVKD. The CDR3, as DNA: TGTGCCATCAGTGAGTTTGGACAGGGATGGAAAGGCTACACCTTC. Its protein is CAISEFGQGWKGYTF.

The V call is TRBV4-2, the J call TRBJ2-5; TRBD2 aligns across 14 bases. J gave up 10 bases and V 0 bases, and 7 bases lay outside the gene matches. The CDR3 loop spans 16 amino acids. Germline V CDR1 and CDR2: LGHNA, YNFKEQ. The CDR3 DNA is TGTGCCAGCAGCCAAGAAGGACTAGCGGGGGGTATCGACCAGTACTTC. Encoded protein: CASSQEGLAGGIDQYF.

The chain links TRBV9 to TRBJ2-1; TRBD1 might be the D (6 bases). Germline assignment: CDR1 SGDLS and CDR2 YYNGEE. V lost 0 bases and J lost 1, with 8 bases in between. This CDR3 is 15 amino acids long. As DNA, the CDR3 is TGTGCCAGCAGCGTAGTAGGGGGTTCCTACAATGAGCAGTTCTTC. Protein sequence: CASSVVGGSYNEQFF.

The genes are TRBV9 and TRBJ2-5; D uncertain. The V and J ends lost 0 bases and 3 bases respectively, with 9 bases between them. CDR1 SGDLS and CDR2 YYNGEE come from the germline V gene. The CDR3 runs to 14 residues. Here the CDR3 DNA reads TGTGCCAGCAGCGTAGCTCGCGGAGAAGAGACCCAGTACTTC. This encodes CASSVARGEETQYF.

The genes are TRBV7-9 and TRBJ1-6, with a weak D call TRBD1 (6 bases). The CDR3 has 16 residues. From germline, CDR1 is SEHNR and CDR2 FQNEAQ (reference sequence). Trimming removed 6 bases at V and 9 bases at J, with 21 bases between. Written as DNA, the CDR3 is TGTGCCAGCAGTCGCGATAGCACAGGGCCTCGTTCACCCCTCCACTTT. This sequence encodes CASSRDSTGPRSPLHF. Combining the CDR3 with reference TRBV7-9 and TRBJ1-6 gives the whole variable domain DTGVSQNPRHKITKRGQNVTFRCDPISEHNRLYWYRQTLGQGPEFLTYFQNEAQLEKSRLLSDRFSAERPKGSFSTLEIQRTEQGDSAMYLCASSRDSTGPRSPLHFGNGTRLTVT.

The rearrangement joins TRBV5-4 to TRBJ1-4, with no clear D. This CDR3 region has 13 residues. Trimming left V 4 bases short and J 5 bases short, with 9 bases between. The germline V gene has CDR1 SGHNT and CDR2 YYREEE (reference sequence). CDR3 amino acids: CASSLTMNEKLFF. The CDR3 DNA is TGTGCCAGCAGCCTCACAATGAATGAAAAACTGTTTTTT.

The genes are TRBV30 and TRBJ2-3; 8 bases line up with TRBD2. V gave up 0 bases and J gave up 3 bases; unmatched junction bases: 8. The CDR3 is made up of 16 amino acids. From germline, CDR1 is GTSNPN and CDR2 SVGIG (reference sequence). CDR3 in DNA: TGTGCCTGGAGTGTACCTGGGCGGGGGGCAACAGATACGCAGTATTTT. Translating it yields CAWSVPGRGATDTQYF.

The chain carries TRBV4-1 and TRBJ1-2, with 8 positions matching TRBD1. The germline V gene encodes CDR1 MGHRA and CDR2 YSYEKL. The CDR3 sequence is 15 residues long. The J segment lost 8 bases and the V segment lost 1 base, leaving 9 bases of the junction unmatched. The CDR3 DNA follows: TGCGCCAGCAGCCAAGTCAGGCAGGGGGCAGGAGGCTACACCTTC. It translates to CASSQVRQGAGGYTF.

V is TRBV11-2 and J is TRBJ2-7; 10 nucleotides line up with TRBD2. The germline V gene encodes CDR1 SGHAT and CDR2 FQNNGV. Unmatched junction bases numbered 9, after V lost 6 bases and J lost 7 bases. This CDR3 spans 14 amino acids. This CDR3 is CASSYLAGGREQYF. CDR3 DNA sequence: TGTGCCAGCAGTTATTTAGCGGGGGGACGGGAGCAGTACTTC.

V is TRBV5-6 and J is TRBJ2-4, with D possibly TRBD1 on 5 matching bases. The CDR3 has 11 residues. V gave up 0 bases and J gave up 15 bases, with 10 bases separating them. Germline CDR1 and CDR2: SGHDT and YYEEEE. CDR3 DNA sequence: TGTGCCAGCAGCTTGGGGGGCGTCGTGTACTTC. Its protein product is CASSLGGVVYF. Supplemented by reference TRBV5-6 and TRBJ2-4, the full variable domain reads DAGVTQSPTHLIKTRGQQVTLRCSPKSGHDTVSWYQQALGQGPQFIFQYYEEEERQRGNFPDRFSGHQFPNYSSELNVNALLLGDSALYLCASSLGGVVYFGAGTRLSVL.

This clone was found once. The chain is built from TRBV7-9 and TRBJ2-2; the match to TRBD2 covers 12 bases. Germline CDR1 is SEHNR and CDR2 is FQNEAQ (reference sequence). Trimming took 4 bases from V and 7 from J; bases not matched to a gene: 4. The CDR3 totals 15 residues. The CDR3 region is CASSSSGGAVGELFF. DNA of the CDR3: TGTGCCAGCAGCTCTAGCGGGGGGGCCGTCGGGGAGCTGTTTTTT.

The rearrangement joins TRBV7-9 to TRBJ1-2, with no clear D. The V end was cut by 3 bases, the J end by 8 bases, with 13 bases between. This CDR3 comprises 13 residues. The V gene's germline CDR1 is SEHNR and CDR2 FQNEAQ (reference sequence). Here the CDR3 reads CASSFSAHGGYTF. DNA for the CDR3: TGTGCCAGCAGCTTTTCGGCCCACGGGGGCTACACCTTC.

The CDR3 loop is CASRMGAEATEAFF. In nucleotides, the CDR3 is TGTGCCAGTAGGATGGGGGCGGAGGCCACTGAAGCTTTCTTT. This sequence joins TRBV19 and TRBJ1-1; D might be TRBD1 (6 bases). This CDR3 spans 14 amino acids. Germline lookup yields CDR1 LNHDA and CDR2 SQIVND (reference sequence). V was clipped by 6 bases and J by 4 bases, with 15 bases between them.

This sequence joins TRBV5-1 and TRBJ2-5; TRBD2 aligns across 10 bases. Trimming took 0 bases from V and 3 from J; bases not matched to a gene: 5. This CDR3 has 16 amino acids. CDR1 is SGHRS, CDR2 YFSETQ, per germline. CDR3 in DNA: TGCGCCAGCAGCTTGGGTAGCGGGGGGCGTGAAGAGACCCAGTACTTC. Its translation: CASSLGSGGREETQYF.

The rearrangement joins TRBV18 to TRBJ2-2; D possibly corresponds to TRBD1 (6 bases). The length of the CDR3 is 15 residues. V lost 2 bases and J lost 6, with 13 bases in between. Germline V lookup: CDR1 KGHSH, CDR2 LQKENI. In nucleotides, the CDR3 is TGTGCCAGCTCACCAGGGGGCAGATTTGCCGGGGAGCTGTTTTTT. As protein: CASSPGGRFAGELFF.